These T cell receptor beta chains were read from a single sample in a study of blood T cell repertoires in COVID-19. The repertoire was sequenced with immunoSEQ multiplex PCR; TCRdb's copy has only in-frame clones and lacks some. The sample carries approximately 98,000 clones, about 84% recorded once. Sequenced input: peripheral blood. The source is a woman older than 75 with acute or convalescent COVID-19. CDR3s leave out the opening cysteine and the closing phenylalanine or tryptophan.

j_gene: TRBJ2-3; v_gene: TRBV7-3; len: 12; CDR3aa: ASSLSGATDTQY
j_gene: TRBJ1-5; v_gene: TRBV5-6; len: 11; CDR3aa: ASSLTGQQPQH
j_gene: TRBJ1-2; v_gene: TRBV24-1; len: 10; CDR3aa: ATSGRGNGYT
j_gene: TRBJ1-1; v_gene: TRBV9; len: 14; CDR3aa: ASSVGTGKMNTEAF
j_gene: TRBJ1-1; v_gene: TRBV4-1; len: 15; CDR3aa: ASNQQGPDRPSTEAF
j_gene: TRBJ2-2; v_gene: TRBV14; len: 12; CDR3aa: ASRGGTGRGELF
j_gene: TRBJ2-5; v_gene: TRBV6-5; len: 13; CDR3aa: ASSRDRTFQETQY
j_gene: TRBJ2-1; v_gene: TRBV7-2; len: 12; CDR3aa: ASSPTHHRNEQF
j_gene: TRBJ1-3; v_gene: TRBV3-1/TRBV3-2; len: 13; CDR3aa: ASSPNRAPGNTIY
j_gene: TRBJ2-5; v_gene: TRBV27; len: 16; CDR3aa: ASSLDAPLKGGVETQY
j_gene: TRBJ1-1; v_gene: TRBV29-1; len: 11; CDR3aa: SASGYGDTEAF
j_gene: TRBJ2-1; v_gene: TRBV3-1/TRBV3-2; len: 18; CDR3aa: ASSQESERLAGGYHNEQF
j_gene: TRBJ1-2; v_gene: TRBV28; len: 11; CDR3aa: ASSDTGNYGYT
j_gene: TRBJ1-3; v_gene: TRBV27; len: 11; CDR3aa: ASSPLSGNTIY
j_gene: TRBJ1-2; v_gene: TRBV29-1; len: 11; CDR3aa: SAMDRVDYGYT
j_gene: TRBJ1-3; v_gene: TRBV5-4; len: 12; CDR3aa: ASSLGQGKNTIY
j_gene: TRBJ2-1; v_gene: TRBV14; len: 14; CDR3aa: ASSQDIRAGGDEQF
j_gene: TRBJ1-5; v_gene: TRBV4-2; len: 12; CDR3aa: ASSGTDGNQPQH
j_gene: TRBJ1-6; v_gene: TRBV27; len: 16; CDR3aa: ATRLGGRQSSYNSPLH
j_gene: TRBJ1-5; v_gene: TRBV28; len: 12; CDR3aa: ASSLTTGRSPQH
j_gene: TRBJ2-5; v_gene: TRBV5-1; len: 12; CDR3aa: ASSLEKGRETQY
j_gene: TRBJ1-1; v_gene: TRBV28; len: 12; CDR3aa: ASSPGTTNTEAF
j_gene: TRBJ1-5; v_gene: TRBV19; len: 12; CDR3aa: ASSKDRGRWPQH
j_gene: TRBJ1-5; v_gene: TRBV19; len: 13; CDR3aa: ASNADRGGSQPQH
j_gene: TRBJ1-2; v_gene: TRBV19; len: 12; CDR3aa: ASRILQGNYGYT
j_gene: TRBJ2-6; v_gene: TRBV4-3; len: 16; CDR3aa: ASSQDWRANSGANVLT
j_gene: TRBJ2-3; v_gene: TRBV10-3; len: 12; CDR3aa: AISERTGTDTQY
j_gene: TRBJ1-1; v_gene: TRBV4-1; len: 16; CDR3aa: ASSQSSGTGGAGTEAF
j_gene: TRBJ2-3; v_gene: TRBV19; len: 13; CDR3aa: ASSPGTGGTDTQY
j_gene: TRBJ2-2; v_gene: TRBV4-2; len: 15; CDR3aa: ASSPSRQEGRAGELF
j_gene: TRBJ1-1; v_gene: TRBV28; len: 11; CDR3aa: ASSHLGNTEAF
j_gene: TRBJ1-1; v_gene: TRBV7-9; len: 12; CDR3aa: ASSIGGKSSEAF
j_gene: TRBJ1-1; v_gene: TRBV4-2; len: 13; CDR3aa: ASSQDFGASTEAF
j_gene: TRBJ2-2; v_gene: TRBV11-2; len: 11; CDR3aa: ASSLDLTGELF
j_gene: TRBJ1-5; v_gene: TRBV15; len: 13; CDR3aa: ATSSVPQSNQPQH
j_gene: TRBJ1-1; v_gene: TRBV30; len: 9; CDR3aa: AWSSPAEAF
j_gene: TRBJ2-6; v_gene: TRBV7-2; len: 13; CDR3aa: ASSLDGAGANVLT
j_gene: TRBJ2-1; v_gene: TRBV7-2; len: 13; CDR3aa: ASSLGGLADNEQF
j_gene: TRBJ2-1; v_gene: TRBV5-1; len: 15; CDR3aa: ASSYLQLAGSGNEQF
j_gene: TRBJ1-5; v_gene: TRBV6-2/TRBV6-3; len: 13; CDR3aa: ASSYSPGYYQPQH
j_gene: TRBJ1-1; v_gene: TRBV7-3; len: 12; CDR3aa: ASSSTGINTEAF
j_gene: TRBJ2-2; v_gene: TRBV5-8; len: 13; CDR3aa: ASSFRGRDTGELF
j_gene: TRBJ2-5; v_gene: TRBV24-1; len: 14; CDR3aa: ATSEDGRQGQETQY
j_gene: TRBJ1-1; v_gene: TRBV5-1; len: 12; CDR3aa: ASSATGGGEEAF